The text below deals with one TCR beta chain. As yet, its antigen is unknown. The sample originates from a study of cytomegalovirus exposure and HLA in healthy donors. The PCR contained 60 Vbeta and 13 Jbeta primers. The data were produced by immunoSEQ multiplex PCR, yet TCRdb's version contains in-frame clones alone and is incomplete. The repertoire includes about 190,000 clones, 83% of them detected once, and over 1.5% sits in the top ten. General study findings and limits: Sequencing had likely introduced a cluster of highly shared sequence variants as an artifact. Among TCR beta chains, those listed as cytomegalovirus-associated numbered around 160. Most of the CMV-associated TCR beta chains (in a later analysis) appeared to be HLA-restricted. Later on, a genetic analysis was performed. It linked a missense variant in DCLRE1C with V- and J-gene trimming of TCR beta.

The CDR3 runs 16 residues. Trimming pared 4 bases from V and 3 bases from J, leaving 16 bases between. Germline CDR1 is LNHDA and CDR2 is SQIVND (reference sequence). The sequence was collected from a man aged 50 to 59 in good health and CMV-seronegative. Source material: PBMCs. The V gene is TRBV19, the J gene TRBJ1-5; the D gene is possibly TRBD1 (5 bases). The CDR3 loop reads CASSNRDSQTNQPQHF. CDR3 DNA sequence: TGTGCCAGTAGTAACCGGGACTCTCAGACCAATCAGCCCCAGCATTTT. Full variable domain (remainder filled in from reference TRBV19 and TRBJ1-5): DGGITQSPKYLFRKEGQNVTLSCEQNLNHDAMYWYRQDPGQGLRLIYYSQIVNDFQKGDIAEGYSVSREKKESFPLTVTSAQKNPTAFYLCASSNRDSQTNQPQHFGDGTRLSIL.